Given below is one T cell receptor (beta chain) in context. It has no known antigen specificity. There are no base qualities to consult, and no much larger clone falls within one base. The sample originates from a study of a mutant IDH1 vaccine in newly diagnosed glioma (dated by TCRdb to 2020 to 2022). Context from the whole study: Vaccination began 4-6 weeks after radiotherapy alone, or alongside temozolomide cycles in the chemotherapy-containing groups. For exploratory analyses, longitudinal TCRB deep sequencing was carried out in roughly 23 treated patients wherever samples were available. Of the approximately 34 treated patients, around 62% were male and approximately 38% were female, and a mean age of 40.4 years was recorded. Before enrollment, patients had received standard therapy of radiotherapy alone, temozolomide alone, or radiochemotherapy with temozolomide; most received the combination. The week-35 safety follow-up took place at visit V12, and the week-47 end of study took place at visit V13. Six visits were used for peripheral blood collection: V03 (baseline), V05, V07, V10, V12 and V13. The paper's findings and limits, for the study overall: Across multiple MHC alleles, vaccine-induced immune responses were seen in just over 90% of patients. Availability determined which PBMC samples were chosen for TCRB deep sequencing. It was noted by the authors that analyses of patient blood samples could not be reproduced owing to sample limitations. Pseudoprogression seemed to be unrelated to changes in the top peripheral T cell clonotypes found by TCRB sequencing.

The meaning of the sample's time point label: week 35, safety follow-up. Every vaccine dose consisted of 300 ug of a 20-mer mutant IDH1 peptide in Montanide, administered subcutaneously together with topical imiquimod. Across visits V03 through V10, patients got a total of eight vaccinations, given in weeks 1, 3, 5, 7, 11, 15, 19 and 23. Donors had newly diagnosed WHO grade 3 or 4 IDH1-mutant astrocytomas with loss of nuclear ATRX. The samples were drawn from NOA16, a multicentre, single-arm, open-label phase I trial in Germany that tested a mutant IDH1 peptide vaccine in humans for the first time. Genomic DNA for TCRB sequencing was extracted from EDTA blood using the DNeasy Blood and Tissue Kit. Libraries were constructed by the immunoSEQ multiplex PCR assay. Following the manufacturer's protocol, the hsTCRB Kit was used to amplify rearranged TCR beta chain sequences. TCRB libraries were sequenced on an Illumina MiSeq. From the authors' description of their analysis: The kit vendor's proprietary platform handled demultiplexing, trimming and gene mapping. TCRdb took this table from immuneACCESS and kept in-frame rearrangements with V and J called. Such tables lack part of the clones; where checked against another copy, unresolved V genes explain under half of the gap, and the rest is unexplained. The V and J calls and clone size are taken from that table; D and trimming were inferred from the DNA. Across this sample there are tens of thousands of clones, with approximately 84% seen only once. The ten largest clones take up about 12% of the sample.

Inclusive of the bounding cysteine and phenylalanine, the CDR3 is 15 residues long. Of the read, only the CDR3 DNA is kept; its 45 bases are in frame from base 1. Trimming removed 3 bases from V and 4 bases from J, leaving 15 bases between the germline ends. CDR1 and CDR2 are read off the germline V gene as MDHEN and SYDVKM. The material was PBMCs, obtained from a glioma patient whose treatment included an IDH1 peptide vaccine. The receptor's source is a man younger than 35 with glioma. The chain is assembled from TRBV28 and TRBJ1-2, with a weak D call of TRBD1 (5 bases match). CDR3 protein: CASSLLRGRSYGYTF. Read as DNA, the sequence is TGTGCCAGCAGTTTGTTGAGGGGTAGGAGCTATGGCTACACCTTC.